This paragraph reports one TCR beta chain. Both 60 Vbeta primers and 13 Jbeta primers went into the PCR. Sequenced by immunoSEQ multiplex PCR; TCRdb stores in-frame clones only, minus some. This table holds around 220,000 clones, roughly 84% found once. CDR1 and CDR2 from the germline V gene are SGHNT and YYREEE (reference sequence). The J segment lost 5 bases and the V segment lost 2 bases, leaving 7 bases of the junction unmatched. This CDR3 spans 15 amino acids. This entry is derived from a study of cytomegalovirus exposure and HLA in healthy donors. The rearrangement links TRBV5-4 to TRBJ1-2; 9 nucleotides agree with TRBD1. This clonotype originated in a girl between 10 and 17 years old in good health and CMV-seronegative. The source material was PBMCs. The CDR3 spells CASSFGGQGQYGYTF. For the CDR3, the DNA is TGTGCCAGCAGCTTTGGGGGACAGGGTCAGTATGGCTACACCTTC.